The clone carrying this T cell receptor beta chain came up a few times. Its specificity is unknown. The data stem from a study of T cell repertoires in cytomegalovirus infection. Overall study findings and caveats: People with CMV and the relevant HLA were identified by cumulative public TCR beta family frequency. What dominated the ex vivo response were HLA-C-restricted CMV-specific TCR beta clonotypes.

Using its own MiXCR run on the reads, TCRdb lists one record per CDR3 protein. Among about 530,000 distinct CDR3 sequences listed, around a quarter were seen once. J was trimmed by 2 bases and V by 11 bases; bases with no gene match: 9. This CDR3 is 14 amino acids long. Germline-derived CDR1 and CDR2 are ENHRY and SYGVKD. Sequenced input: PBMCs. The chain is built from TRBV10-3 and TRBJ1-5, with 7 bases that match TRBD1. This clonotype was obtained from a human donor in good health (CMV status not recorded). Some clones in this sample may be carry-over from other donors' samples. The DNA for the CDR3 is TGTGCCGCCTCAGGGGGTGGTGGCAATCAGCCCCAGCATTTT. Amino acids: CAASGGGGNQPQHF.